This T cell receptor beta chain was identified during a study of cytomegalovirus exposure and HLA in healthy donors. Data came from immunoSEQ multiplex PCR; TCRdb stores just in-frame clones and leaves some out. Of 180,000 or so clones listed, around 80% were seen once; the top ten hold around 15%. V trimming: 3 bases; J trimming: 2 bases; junction bases outside the gene matches: 2. CDR3 length equals 14 residues. Germline V gene data show CDR1 as MNHEY and CDR2 as SMNVEV (reference sequence). The source of this sequence is a woman in her thirties in good health and CMV-seropositive. The specimen was PBMCs. This chain links TRBV27 with TRBJ1-2; TRBD1 matches 8 bases. Here the CDR3 reads CASSFAGGNYGYTF. The CDR3, as DNA: TGTGCCAGCAGTTTCGCAGGGGGCAACTATGGCTACACCTTC.